The clone carrying this T cell receptor (beta chain) was found a few times. The V end lost 5 bases, the J end lost 4 bases, and 14 bases lay between the germline ends. The CDR3 runs 14 residues. Germline CDR1 is LGHDT and CDR2 is YNNKEL (reference sequence). These data belong to a study of blood T cells in healthy people across ages. A J-beta primer mix and a sample-barcoded 5' primer were used in a second PCR of roughly 6 to 12 cycles. TCRdb fed the 5' RACE reads into MiXCR, producing one record per CDR3 protein. The table has 550,000 to 750,000 distinct CDR3 sequences, roughly 20% seen once; the top ten hold roughly 3.4%.

The sequence came from a man between 65 and 85 years old in good health. V usage is TRBV3-1 and J usage is TRBJ2-5; perhaps D is TRBD1 or TRBD2 (5 bases each). The sequenced sample consisted of blood. The CDR3 DNA is TGTGCCAGCAGCAAGACAGATGAGGGAGAGACCCAGTACTTC. It translates to CASSKTDEGETQYF.